These 10 T cell receptor beta chains share one sample of origin, sequenced in a study of T cells in women clearing cervical HPV infection (dated by TCRdb to 2017 to 2018). The library was obtained by the immunoSEQ multiplex PCR assay. TCRdb limited this immuneACCESS table to in-frame rearrangements with V and J called. A share of clones is missing; checked studies link under half to unresolved V genes, and the rest is unexplained. The sample table gives about 48,000 clones. The ten largest clones capture around 1.5% of the sample. Sequencing input: blood buffy coat. The receptors were gathered from a woman aged 18 to 75 with a cervical HPV16 infection that either progressed to CIN3+ or cleared (not recorded which).

Note on this clone: The CDR3 end falls 3 residues outside the read, so it is completed with the germline J gene. V usage is TRBV20-1 and J usage is TRBJ2-5, with 8 positions matching TRBD1. The V segment lost 4 bases and the J segment 3 bases; nucleotides outside the gene matches: 7. Germline CDR1 and CDR2: DFQATT and SNEGSKA (reference sequence). This CDR3 is 14 amino acids long. CDR3 sequence: CSATTGGRKETQYF. CDR3 DNA, as far as it was read: TGCAGTGCTACAACAGGGGGGAGGAAAGAGACC.

Regarding this clone: The read ends 3 residues shy of where the CDR3 ends; the end is completed using the germline J gene. This chain joins TRBV20-1 and TRBJ2-7; D ambiguous. Germline CDR1 DFQATT, CDR2 SNEGSKA (reference sequence). The CDR3 runs 14 residues. V lost 3 bases and J lost 6, with 18 bases in between. The CDR3 is CSASLSPQASEQYF. The sequenced CDR3 bases are TGCAGTGCTAGTCTTTCCCCCCAAGCGAGCGAG.

Concerning this clone: The sequence runs out 3 residues before the end of the CDR3; the remainder is reconstructed from the germline J gene. The rearrangement joins TRBV28 to TRBJ1-4, with 7 positions matching TRBD1. The CDR3 has 14 amino acids. CDR1 and CDR2 (germline): MDHEN, SYDVKM. V shed 6 bases and J 8 bases; nucleotides not matched to a gene: 9. CDR3 in amino acids: CASRSTGVREKLFF. CDR3 bases read: TGTGCCAGCAGATCCACAGGGGTCCGCGAAAAA.

Concerning this clone itself: The CDR3 extends 3 residues past the end of the read, so its final part is completed from the germline J gene. The V call is TRBV7-9, the J call TRBJ1-5; 7 positions agree with TRBD1. Per germline, CDR1 SEHNR and CDR2 FQNEAQ (reference sequence). This CDR3 spans 14 amino acids. V shed 5 bases and J 2 bases; nucleotides not matched to a gene: 3. CDR3 loop: CASSLTGGNQPQHF. The part of the CDR3 DNA that was read is TGTGCCAGCAGCCTAACAGGGGGCAATCAGCCC.

Turning to this clone: The sequenced fragment ends 3 residues before the CDR3 boundary, so the rest is inferred from the germline J gene. The chain uses TRBV19 and TRBJ1-5; tentatively, D is TRBD1 (6 bases). The CDR3 sequence is 16 residues long. From germline, CDR1 is LNHDA and CDR2 SQIVND (reference sequence). V gave up 1 base and J gave up 0 bases, with 10 bases separating them. CDR3 sequence: CASSIGTVLSNQPQHF. Incomplete CDR3 DNA: TGTGCCAGTAGTATAGGGACAGTCCTTAGCAATCAGCCC.

A note on this clone: Sequencing ends 3 residues short of the CDR3 end; the germline J gene provides the rest. This rearrangement joins TRBV20-1 to TRBJ2-7; possible D gene TRBD2, 6 bases. This CDR3 region has 14 residues. The germline V gene encodes CDR1 DFQATT and CDR2 SNEGSKA (reference sequence). The V and J ends lost 1 base and 5 bases respectively, with 15 bases between them. The sequenced CDR3 bases are TGCAGTGCTAGAGTCTACCGGGACTTCCACGAG. Translated, it gives CSARVYRDFHE. Given in full, the CDR3 is CSARVYRDFHEQYF.

Concerning this clone itself: Coverage ceases 3 residues before the CDR3 finishes, and the germline J gene fills in the end. The V call is TRBV5-4, the J call TRBJ1-5; D ambiguous. Germline CDR1 and CDR2: SGHNT and YYREEE (reference sequence). V lost 2 bases, J lost 1 base, and 13 bases lay in between. The CDR3 is 16 amino acids. The sequenced CDR3 bases are TGTGCCAGCAGCTTAGGTGGATTGGGCAGCAATCAGCCC. It encodes CASSLGGLGSNQP. The full CDR3 protein reads CASSLGGLGSNQPQHF.

As regards this clone: The read finishes 3 residues shy of the CDR3 end, and the germline J gene is used to complete it. The genes are TRBV29-1 and TRBJ2-7; D is possibly TRBD1 (6 bases). Trimming took off 8 bases at V and 2 bases at J, with 13 bases between the two ends. The CDR3 runs 12 residues. Germline V gene sequence: CDR1 SQVTM, CDR2 ANQGSEA. The DNA read from the CDR3 is TGCAGCTTTACGACAGGAGCCTACGAG. This codes for CSFTTGAYE. The whole CDR3 reads CSFTTGAYEQYF.

Notes on this clone: The read comes to an end 3 residues before the CDR3 does, leaving the germline J gene to fill in the end. The chain has TRBV27 and TRBJ1-2; D is possibly TRBD1 (6 bases). Germline CDR1 is MNHEY and CDR2 is SMNVEV (reference sequence). V was pared by 6 bases and J by 6 bases, with 14 bases between. The CDR3 has 13 residues. The CDR3 loop reads CASSFAGGNGYTF. CDR3 DNA (partial): TGTGCCAGCAGCTTCGCGGGGGGCAATGGC.

On this clone itself: The read gets to within 3 residues of the CDR3 end, and the germline J gene fills in the rest. V is TRBV7-2 and J is TRBJ2-5; 7 bases fit TRBD2. With 3 bases clipped from V and 1 base from J, the junction kept 2 bases outside the gene matches. This CDR3 has 14 amino acids. Looked up from germline, CDR1 is SGHTA and CDR2 is FQGNSA. The CDR3 bases that were read are TGTGCCAGCAGCTTTGGCGGGAGCCAAGAGACC. Protein product: CASSFGGSQET. In full, the CDR3 is CASSFGGSQETQYF.